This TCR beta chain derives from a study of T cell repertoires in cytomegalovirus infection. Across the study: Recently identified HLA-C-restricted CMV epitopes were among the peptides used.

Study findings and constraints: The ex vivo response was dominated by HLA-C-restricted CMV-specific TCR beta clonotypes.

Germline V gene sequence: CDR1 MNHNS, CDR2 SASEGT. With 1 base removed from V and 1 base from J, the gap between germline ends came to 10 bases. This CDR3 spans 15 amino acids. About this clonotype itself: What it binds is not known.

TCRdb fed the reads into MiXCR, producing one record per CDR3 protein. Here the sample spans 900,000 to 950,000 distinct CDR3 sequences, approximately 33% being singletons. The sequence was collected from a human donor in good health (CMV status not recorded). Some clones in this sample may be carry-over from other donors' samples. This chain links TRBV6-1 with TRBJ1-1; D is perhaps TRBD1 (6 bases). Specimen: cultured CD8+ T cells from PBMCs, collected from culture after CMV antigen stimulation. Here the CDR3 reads CASSEDRGGNTEAFF. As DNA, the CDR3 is TGTGCCAGCAGTGAAGACCGAGGGGGGAACACTGAAGCTTTCTTT.